A single sample is the source of the 31 T cell receptor beta chains below, sequenced in a study of blood T cell repertoires in COVID-19. Profiled with immunoSEQ multiplex PCR; TCRdb holds only in-frame clones, not every one. This sample has roughly 280,000 clones, with 85% to 90% found just once. The material sequenced was PBMCs or T cells enriched from blood (not recorded which). These receptors were obtained from a woman aged 18-35 years who had recovered from COVID-19.

V is TRBV19 and J is TRBJ1-5; TRBD1 aligns across 7 bases. The CDR3 runs to 14 residues. From germline, CDR1 is LNHDA and CDR2 SQIVND (reference sequence). V lost 5 bases to trimming and J lost 8 bases; unmatched junction nucleotides: 9. CDR3 loop: CASSWRRGLEPQHF. CDR3 coding DNA: TGTGCCAGTAGTTGGCGTAGGGGGCTTGAGCCCCAGCATTTT.

CDR3 bases: TGTGCCAGCAGCAGGGTATCGGGACAGGTTGGAAACACCATATATTTT. This sequence encodes CASSRVSGQVGNTIYF. The rearrangement uses TRBV21-1 and TRBJ1-3; TRBD1, the table's D call, was not compared with the DNA. TRBV21-1 counts as a pseudogene. The CDR3 consists of 16 residues.

V gene TRBV2 combines with J gene TRBJ2-7; 11 bases are a match to TRBD1. CDR1 and CDR2 from the germline V gene are SNHLY and FYNNEI. The junction had 6 bases not matched to a gene; V was cut back by 3 bases and J by 2 bases. The CDR3 totals 16 residues. CDR3 region: CASSESPGQGAYEQYF. CDR3 nucleotide sequence: TGTGCCAGCAGTGAGTCCCCGGGACAGGGGGCCTACGAGCAGTACTTC. Complete variable domain (other parts from reference TRBV2 and TRBJ2-7): EPEVTQTPSHQVTQMGQEVILRCVPISNHLYFYWYRQILGQKVEFLVSFYNNEISEKSEIFDDQFSVERPDGSNFTLKIRSTKLEDSAMYFCASSESPGQGAYEQYFGPGTRLTVT.

CDR3 bases: TGTGCCAGCAGCCCCCGTACAGGGAAGAATGGCTACACCTTC. It is translated as CASSPRTGKNGYTF. V gene TRBV11-1 combines with J gene TRBJ1-2; weak D call: TRBD1 (6 bases). Trimming stripped 5 bases from V and 6 bases from J, with 16 bases between. CDR1 is SGHAT and CDR2 is FQDESV in the germline V gene (reference sequence). The CDR3 is made up of 14 amino acids.

The V call is TRBV3-1 (or the pseudogene TRBV3-2), the J call TRBJ1-5, with TRBD1 identical over 7 bases. Germline lookup yields CDR1 LGHDT and CDR2 YNNKEL (reference sequence). This CDR3 has 15 residues. V lost 1 base to trimming and J lost 2 bases; unmatched junction nucleotides: 2. The CDR3 spells CASSQAGQGNQPQHF. CDR3 sequence (DNA): TGTGCCAGCAGCCAAGCAGGACAGGGCAATCAGCCCCAGCATTTT.

V is TRBV5-1 and J is TRBJ2-7; 7 bases align to TRBD2. This CDR3 spans 14 amino acids. V shed 1 base, J shed 2 bases, and the junction held 3 bases outside the gene matches. Germline values: CDR1 SGHRS, CDR2 YFSETQ. Here the CDR3 DNA reads TGCGCCAGCAGCTTGAGGAGCGGGGCCTACGAGCAGTACTTC. Protein: CASSLRSGAYEQYF.

This chain uses TRBV19 with TRBJ1-1; D remains ambiguous. Trimming stripped 3 bases from V and 0 bases from J, with 11 bases between. The germline CDR1 and CDR2 sequences are LNHDA and SQIVND (reference sequence). The CDR3 loop spans 15 amino acids. CDR3 in amino acids: CASSILGPMNTEAFF. The CDR3 DNA follows: TGTGCCAGTAGTATTCTAGGTCCCATGAACACTGAAGCTTTCTTT.

This rearrangement joins TRBV18 to TRBJ2-1, with 12 nucleotides matching TRBD2. Trimming cost V 0 bases and J 3 bases; bases outside gene matches: 0. Germline assignment: CDR1 KGHSH and CDR2 LQKENI. CDR3 size: 16 residues. CDR3: CASSPPLAGGYNEQFF. The CDR3 DNA sequence: TGTGCCAGCTCACCACCACTAGCGGGGGGCTACAATGAGCAGTTCTTC. The entire variable domain, with the rest obtained from reference TRBV18 and TRBJ2-1, is as follows: NAGVMQNPRHLVRRRGQEARLRCSPMKGHSHVYWYRQLPEEGLKFMVYLQKENIIDESGMPKERFSAEFPKEGPSILRIQQVVRGDSAAYFCASSPPLAGGYNEQFFGPGTRLTVL.

This chain uses TRBV5-1 with TRBJ2-3; 8 bases are shared with TRBD1. Germline assignment: CDR1 SGHRS and CDR2 YFSETQ. J was trimmed by 4 bases and V by 0 bases; bases with no gene match: 7. There are 16 residues in the CDR3. The chain's CDR3 is CASSLEQGVGADTQYF. The CDR3 coding sequence is TGCGCCAGCAGCTTGGAACAGGGGGTAGGGGCAGATACGCAGTATTTT.

V and J are TRBV19 and TRBJ1-6; TRBD1 matches 10 bases. This CDR3 region has 17 residues. V lost 6 bases to trimming and J lost 0 bases; unmatched junction nucleotides: 5. Germline V lookup: CDR1 LNHDA, CDR2 SQIVND (reference sequence). The CDR3 spells CASSRQGASSYNSPLHF. Written as DNA, the CDR3 is TGTGCCAGTAGCAGACAGGGGGCGAGCTCCTATAATTCACCCCTCCACTTT.

V usage is TRBV7-9 and J usage is TRBJ2-3; a possible D gene is TRBD2 (6 bases). This CDR3 is built from 16 residues. V was cut by 5 bases and J by 0 bases, with 15 bases left in between. Looked up from germline, CDR1 is SEHNR and CDR2 is FQNEAQ (reference sequence). The CDR3 is CASSRLVGGSTDTQYF. For the CDR3, the DNA is TGTGCCAGCAGCCGATTAGTGGGGGGAAGCACAGATACGCAGTATTTT.

This clone came up once. The rearrangement uses TRBV3-1 (or the pseudogene TRBV3-2) and TRBJ1-2; TRBD1 is a possible D gene (6 bases). The V gene's germline CDR1 is LGHDT and CDR2 YNNKEL (reference sequence). There are 15 residues in the CDR3. The ends were cut back, 1 base at V and 4 bases at J, with 13 bases in the middle. CDR3 region: CASSQVPGVTYGYTF. Written as DNA, the CDR3 is TGTGCCAGCAGCCAAGTCCCAGGGGTCACCTATGGCTACACCTTC.

The rearrangement links TRBV15 to TRBJ1-3, with 11 bases identical to TRBD1. Germline V lookup: CDR1 LNHNV, CDR2 YYDKDF (reference sequence). This CDR3 has 14 residues. V shed 5 bases and J 6 bases; nucleotides not matched to a gene: 3. The CDR3 nucleotides read TGTGCCACCAGCCTGGACAGGGGGCCAAACACCATATATTTT. This translates into CATSLDRGPNTIYF.

Only a few counts were recorded for this clone. The chain uses TRBV18 and TRBJ2-1; a possible D gene is TRBD1 (6 bases). The germline V gene has CDR1 KGHSH and CDR2 LQKENI. V was trimmed by 2 bases and J by 0 bases, leaving 14 bases between them. The CDR3 loop spans 17 amino acids. The CDR3 DNA sequence: TGTGCCAGCTCACCAACGGCAGGGGCGGGCTCCTACAATGAGCAGTTCTTC. It specifies CASSPTAGAGSYNEQFF.

The genes are TRBV2 and TRBJ2-7, with 7 bases that match TRBD2. The CDR3 loop spans 13 amino acids. V lost 4 bases and J lost 2; bases outside the gene matches: 2. Germline CDR1 and CDR2: SNHLY and FYNNEI. CDR3 region: CASSGRGTYEQYF. The DNA of the CDR3 is TGTGCCAGCAGTGGGCGGGGGACCTACGAGCAGTACTTC. The full variable domain, completed using reference TRBV2 and TRBJ2-7, is EPEVTQTPSHQVTQMGQEVILRCVPISNHLYFYWYRQILGQKVEFLVSFYNNEISEKSEIFDDQFSVERPDGSNFTLKIRSTKLEDSAMYFCASSGRGTYEQYFGPGTRLTVT.

The chain links TRBV6-1 to TRBJ1-5; 9 nucleotides agree with TRBD1. CDR1 is MNHNS and CDR2 is SASEGT in the germline V gene. Trimming removed 4 bases from V and 2 bases from J; junction bases left unmatched: 9. The CDR3 runs to 17 residues. As DNA, the CDR3 is TGTGCCAGCAGTGCTACTACAGGGGGCGCAGGCAATCAGCCCCAGCATTTT. This sequence encodes CASSATTGGAGNQPQHF.

J is TRBJ2-7 and V is TRBV5-6; 7 bases are a match to TRBD1. The V gene's germline CDR1 is SGHDT and CDR2 YYEEEE. This CDR3 region has 15 residues. V lost 2 bases, J lost 0 bases, and 5 bases stayed unmatched. The CDR3, as DNA: TGTGCCAGCAGCTTAGGGACAGCTTACTCCTACGAGCAGTACTTC. Translating gives CASSLGTAYSYEQYF.

This sequence joins TRBV27 and TRBJ2-7, with 9 nucleotides matching TRBD1. There are 13 residues in the CDR3. V was pared by 7 bases and J by 5 bases, with 6 bases of the junction left unmatched. Germline V gene sequence: CDR1 MNHEY, CDR2 SMNVEV (reference sequence). The CDR3 loop is CASTGQGPHEQYF. The CDR3 region has the DNA TGTGCCAGCACGGGACAGGGCCCCCACGAGCAGTACTTC.

V is TRBV24-1 and J is TRBJ1-5; D perhaps matches TRBD1 (5 bases). CDR1 KGHDR and CDR2 SFDVKD come from the germline V gene. The CDR3 is 16 amino acids. Trimming took off 2 bases at V and 4 bases at J, with 14 bases between the two ends. CDR3 in amino acids: CATSDWGKRPNQPQHF. CDR3 bases: TGTGCCACCAGTGATTGGGGCAAACGGCCAAATCAGCCCCAGCATTTT.

This chain links TRBV5-4 with TRBJ1-1; 11 positions match TRBD1. With 4 bases clipped from V and 8 bases from J, the junction kept 10 bases outside the gene matches. Germline CDR1 reads SGHNT; CDR2 reads YYREEE (reference sequence). This CDR3 has 15 amino acids. CDR3 DNA sequence: TGTGCCAGCAGCAGGAGGACAGGGGGCTTTACCGAAGCTTTCTTT. It translates to CASSRRTGGFTEAFF.

V gene TRBV6-5 combines with J gene TRBJ2-2; 9 nucleotides agree with TRBD1. Per the germline V gene, CDR1 is MNHEY and CDR2 is SVGAGI. The trim removed 4 bases at V and 4 bases at J, leaving 4 bases unmatched. This CDR3 is 15 amino acids long. The DNA of the CDR3 is TGTGCCAGCAGTTCCGACAGGGGGGTCACCGGGGAGCTGTTTTTT. It yields the protein CASSSDRGVTGELFF.

This chain joins TRBV15 and TRBJ1-1; D may be TRBD1 (6 bases). Germline V CDR1 and CDR2: LNHNV, YYDKDF (reference sequence). This CDR3 comprises 16 residues. The V end lost 2 bases, the J end lost 6 bases, and 19 bases lay between the germline ends. CDR3 bases: TGTGCCACCAGCAGATATCGACAGGCCCTGGGGGCTGAAGCTTTCTTT. This encodes CATSRYRQALGAEAFF.

DNA for the CDR3: TGTGCCAGCAGCTTAGAATGGGCAGGGGACGAGCAGTACTTC. Translating gives CASSLEWAGDEQYF. V usage is TRBV7-9 and J usage is TRBJ2-7; D is possibly TRBD1 (6 bases). From germline, CDR1 is SEHNR and CDR2 FQNEAQ (reference sequence). The CDR3 runs 14 residues. V lost 1 base and J 5 bases, leaving 12 bases between the germline ends.

On this clone itself: At the DNA level, this CDR3 is encoded by other sequences in the same sample as well. The rearrangement joins TRBV18 to TRBJ1-2, with TRBD1 matching over 7 bases. The junction had 10 bases not matched to a gene; V was cut back by 3 bases and J by 3 bases. CDR3 length equals 16 residues. The V gene's germline CDR1 is KGHSH and CDR2 LQKENI. DNA of the CDR3: TGTGCCAGCTCACCGCCGGTGAGGGGGCAAGACTATGGCTACACCTTC. Residues: CASSPPVRGQDYGYTF.

The chain combines TRBV2 with TRBJ1-2; a weak D match, TRBD1 (6 bases). Germline loops: CDR1 SNHLY, CDR2 FYNNEI. The CDR3 totals 14 residues. Trimming removed 7 bases from V and 0 bases from J, with 12 bases in between. CDR3 amino acids: CASTRDNTNYGYTF. Here the CDR3 DNA reads TGTGCCAGCACCCGGGACAATACTAACTATGGCTACACCTTC.

The rearrangement links TRBV10-3 to TRBJ1-6; TRBD1 matches 12 bases. The CDR3 extends over 14 amino acids. Per germline, CDR1 ENHRY and CDR2 SYGVKD. V lost 6 bases and J lost 10; bases outside the gene matches: 4. CDR3: CAIRGQGAGSPLHF. The CDR3 DNA reads as TGTGCCATCAGGGGACAGGGGGCTGGATCACCCCTCCACTTT.

The gene calls are TRBV3-1 (or the pseudogene TRBV3-2) and TRBJ1-6; D is unresolved. The CDR3 has 14 amino acids. The germline V and J ends were trimmed by 7 bases and 8 bases, with 15 bases remaining between them. CDR1 is LGHDT, CDR2 YNNKEL, per germline (reference sequence). The CDR3 is CASTLKRTDSPLHF. CDR3 nucleotides: TGTGCCAGCACCCTCAAGCGGACGGATTCACCCCTCCACTTT.

This chain connects TRBV6-1 to TRBJ2-5; D uncertain. Germline CDR1 MNHNS, CDR2 SASEGT. With 1 base removed from V and 3 bases from J, the gap between germline ends came to 9 bases. This CDR3 has 14 amino acids. The CDR3 sequence is CASSEVLEEETQYF. Here the CDR3 DNA reads TGTGCCAGCAGTGAAGTTCTCGAGGAAGAGACCCAGTACTTC.

The sample holds one count of this clone. This chain links TRBV5-1 with TRBJ2-3; TRBD2 matches 12 bases. CDR3 size: 16 residues. The ends lost 0 bases at V and 6 bases at J; junction bases unmatched: 5. Germline CDR1 and CDR2: SGHRS and YFSETQ. The CDR3 region has the DNA TGCGCCAGCAGCTTGGCCTTCGGGACTAGCGGGGATACGCAGTATTTT. It codes for CASSLAFGTSGDTQYF.

This clone was recorded once. The rearrangement joins TRBV5-1 to TRBJ2-5; 15 bases are a match to TRBD2. Trimming took 4 bases from V and 6 from J; bases not matched to a gene: 10. The germline CDR1 and CDR2 sequences are SGHRS and YFSETQ. The CDR3 is 17 residues long. The CDR3 DNA is TGCGCCAGCAGCCCCGCGGGACTAGCGGGGGGTGGGAAGACCCAGTACTTC. This gives the protein CASSPAGLAGGGKTQYF.

The chain has TRBV9 and TRBJ2-7, with D possibly being TRBD2 (5 bases). This CDR3 spans 15 amino acids. V gave up 0 bases and J gave up 3 bases, with 13 bases separating them. Germline loops: CDR1 SGDLS, CDR2 YYNGEE. CDR3: CASSVGSGDLYEQYF. In DNA form, the CDR3 reads TGTGCCAGCAGCGTAGGAAGCGGAGATCTCTACGAGCAGTACTTC.